This TCR beta chain was retrieved from a study of blood T cells in healthy people across ages. The authors ran a second PCR of roughly 7 to 11 cycles using a sample-barcoded 5' primer and a J-beta primer mix. A template-switch adaptor with 12 random nucleotides tagged each cDNA molecule. TCRdb called the 5' RACE reads again in MiXCR, with one record for every CDR3 protein. Seen here are hundreds of thousands of distinct CDR3 sequences, around two fifths observed once, and the top ten hold roughly 18%. This clonotype was observed a few times. A much larger clone lies one base from this, so it may be a read error. Germline V gene sequence: CDR1 SGHRS, CDR2 YFSETQ. This CDR3 has 13 residues. Trimming took 3 bases from V and 1 from J, leaving 7 bases between them.

Specimen: blood. The receptor was isolated from a man between 60 and 70 years old in good health. The chain is built from TRBV5-1 and TRBJ1-1, with D uncertain. Written as DNA, the CDR3 is TGCGCCAGCAGCTGGCAACAGAACACTGAAGCTTTCTTT. It specifies CASSWQQNTEAFF.